This T cell receptor (beta chain) was observed in a study of T cells in Graves' hyperthyroidism and ophthalmopathy. Overall study findings and caveats: Before onset, ophthalmopathy was predicted by the model a median 6.5 months earlier. Ophthalmopathy and stable hyperthyroidism were separated by a 13 V-J model.

For this clonotype: Its antigen is not identified.

The CDR3 has 16 residues. The V gene end was trimmed by 8 bases and the J gene end by 5 bases; junction bases not matched to a gene: 14. Germline V CDR1 and CDR2: MNHNS, SASEGT. Uncontrolled infection, other autoimmune disease, pregnancy or lactation disqualified patients from enrolment. RNA transcripts gave rise to amplified TCR beta CDR3 regions. With the HTBI primer set, the TCR CDR3 went through a first round of RT-PCR. TCRdb processed the multiplex PCR reads anew with MiXCR; each CDR3 protein has one entry. The sample has around 340,000 distinct CDR3 sequences, roughly 15% seen once. This sequence was found in a man aged 25 to 40 with Graves' hyperthyroidism. Material: blood. The chain employs TRBV6-1 and TRBJ2-2, with 7 bases matching TRBD2. For the CDR3, the DNA is TGTGCCAGCCAACTTACGGGAGGCCGGTGGACCGGGGAGCTGTTTTTT. Translation gives CASQLTGGRWTGELFF.